A single T cell receptor beta chain is shown here with its context. The record originates from a study of OX40 agonist ivuxolimab in advanced cancers. On the study more broadly: Of the participants, approximately 36% had some prior anti-PD-1, anti-PD-L1 or anti-CTLA-4 therapy, which was allowed.

Germline CDR1 is SGHTA and CDR2 is FQGNSA. Deletions cut 1 base from V and 1 base from J, with 4 bases between. The CDR3 is 13 residues long. The protocol was immunoSEQ multiplex PCR, while the TCRdb copy is restricted to in-frame clones and leaves out a portion. The sample has 96,000 or so clones, 84% seen once. This chain links TRBV7-2 with TRBJ1-1, with no clear D. The sample was CD4+ or CD8+ T cells sorted from blood, taken in a trial of the OX40 agonist ivuxolimab. The TCR originated in an adult with an advanced solid tumor such as melanoma, head and neck, liver or kidney cancer. The CDR3 region has the DNA TGTGCCAGCAGCTTAGAGGGGAACACTGAAGCTTTCTTT. This encodes CASSLEGNTEAFF.